These 21 T cell receptor beta chains were sequenced from one sample in a study of cytomegalovirus exposure and HLA in healthy donors. PCR primers comprised 60 Vbeta and 13 Jbeta primers. Clones were read by immunoSEQ multiplex PCR, and TCRdb kept only the in-frame ones, dropping some. The table has over 100,000 clones, over 50% seen once; the top ten hold more than 6.5%. The sequencing sample was made of PBMCs. Receptors originate from a woman aged 40 to 50 in good health and CMV-seropositive.

The rearrangement uses TRBV6-5 and TRBJ1-1; 8 bases map to TRBD1. There are 15 residues in the CDR3. Per germline, CDR1 MNHEY and CDR2 SVGAGI. V was clipped by 7 bases and J by 1 base; unmatched bases: 8. CDR3 nucleotides: TGTGCCAGCATCAGAGGTGGGACAGGGAACACTGAAGCTTTCTTT. This encodes CASIRGGTGNTEAFF.

The rearrangement joins TRBV5-1 to TRBJ1-2; 7 nucleotides agree with TRBD1. The V gene's germline CDR1 is SGHRS and CDR2 YFSETQ. The CDR3 contains 15 residues. The V gene end was trimmed by 4 bases and the J gene end by 8 bases; junction bases not matched to a gene: 14. CDR3 amino acids: CASSLPGTDLKGYTF. DNA for the CDR3: TGCGCCAGCAGCCTGCCTGGGACAGATCTAAAAGGCTACACCTTC. The entire variable domain, with the rest obtained from reference TRBV5-1 and TRBJ1-2, is as follows: KAGVTQTPRYLIKTRGQQVTLSCSPISGHRSVSWYQQTPGQGLQFLFEYFSETQRNKGNFPGRFSGRQFSNSRSEMNVSTLELGDSALYLCASSLPGTDLKGYTFGSGTRLTVV.

J is TRBJ2-3 and V is TRBV6-6; 7 bases align to TRBD2. This CDR3 is 16 amino acids long. The V and J ends lost 5 bases and 0 bases, in that order; junction bases with no gene match: 8. Germline V lookup: CDR1 MNHNY, CDR2 SVGAGI (reference sequence). CDR3 loop: CASSTNMGGSTDTQYF. The CDR3 DNA sequence: TGTGCCAGCAGTACTAATATGGGGGGGAGCACAGATACGCAGTATTTT.

This chain joins TRBV5-1 and TRBJ1-1, with unresolved D. Germline CDR1 reads SGHRS; CDR2 reads YFSETQ. V was shortened by 0 bases and J by 0 bases, with 6 bases between the two germline ends. The CDR3 runs 14 residues. The CDR3 DNA reads TGCGCCAGCAGCTTGGACACCATGAACACTGAAGCTTTCTTT. Amino acids: CASSLDTMNTEAFF.

This clone was counted between two and nine times. This rearrangement joins TRBV7-9 to TRBJ2-7, with 12 bases aligning to TRBD2. Germline V gene data show CDR1 as SEHNR and CDR2 as FQNEAQ (reference sequence). This CDR3 has 15 residues. The V gene end was trimmed by 5 bases and the J gene end by 7 bases; junction bases not matched to a gene: 9. CDR3 loop: CASSPRTSGIGEQYF. The CDR3 bases are TGTGCCAGCAGCCCAAGGACTAGCGGGATAGGGGAGCAGTACTTC.

About this clone itself: Compared with germline, one end of the junction differs, possibly owing to a read error. CDR3 amino acids: CASAPGATSHEQYF. Here the CDR3 DNA reads TGTGCCTCCGCCCCAGGGGCAACCTCCCACGAGCAGTACTTC. V and J are TRBV10-3 and TRBJ2-7; D possibly corresponds to TRBD1 (6 bases). Germline V gene lookup returns CDR1 ENHRY and CDR2 SYGVKD. The CDR3 has 14 residues.

This clone was detected only a few times. The genes are TRBV2 and TRBJ1-1; 8 bases fit TRBD1. CDR3 size: 14 residues. The V gene end was trimmed by 5 bases and the J gene end by 6 bases; junction bases not matched to a gene: 8. Per germline, CDR1 SNHLY and CDR2 FYNNEI. In DNA form, the CDR3 reads TGTGCCAGCAGTACCGGACAGGGAGTGTCTGAAGCTTTCTTT. Translating gives CASSTGQGVSEAFF. Together with reference TRBV2 and TRBJ1-1, the CDR3 gives the full variable domain: EPEVTQTPSHQVTQMGQEVILRCVPISNHLYFYWYRQILGQKVEFLVSFYNNEISEKSEIFDDQFSVERPDGSNFTLKIRSTKLEDSAMYFCASSTGQGVSEAFFGQGTRLTVV.

This clone occurred a few times. The rearrangement uses TRBV10-3 and TRBJ2-3; D uncertain. Germline V gene data show CDR1 as ENHRY and CDR2 as SYGVKD. V lost 3 bases to trimming and J lost 7 bases, with 14 bases between them. The CDR3 length is 14 residues. The CDR3 region is CAISDPPRGYTQYF. CDR3 bases: TGTGCCATCAGTGATCCCCCGAGAGGCTATACGCAGTATTTT.

The chain carries TRBV5-4 and TRBJ2-4; a possible D gene is TRBD1 (6 bases). CDR3 length: 14 amino acids. V lost 0 bases to trimming and J lost 5 bases, with 9 bases between them. Per the germline V gene, CDR1 is SGHNT and CDR2 is YYREEE (reference sequence). The CDR3 sequence: CASSLGGTQNIQYF. The CDR3 DNA sequence: TGTGCCAGCAGCTTGGGGGGGACACAAAACATTCAGTACTTC.

The chain carries TRBV10-1 and TRBJ2-5; the D is unclear. CDR1 is WNHNN, CDR2 SYGVQD, per germline (reference sequence). This CDR3 is 13 amino acids long. Trimming stripped 2 bases from V and 2 bases from J, with 6 bases between. CDR3 nucleotide sequence: TGCGCCAGCAGTGAGGGCAGTCAAGAGACCCAGTACTTC. It codes for CASSEGSQETQYF.

The chain joins TRBV5-1 to TRBJ1-2, with D unclear. V was cut by 0 bases and J by 6 bases, with 15 bases left in between. The CDR3 is 15 residues long. Germline V gene sequence: CDR1 SGHRS, CDR2 YFSETQ. The CDR3 protein is CASSLEEEIRDGYTF. CDR3 DNA: TGCGCCAGCAGCTTGGAGGAGGAAATAAGGGATGGCTACACCTTC.

The chain links TRBV6-1 to TRBJ2-5; 9 nucleotides match TRBD1. Looked up from germline, CDR1 is MNHNS and CDR2 is SASEGT. J was trimmed by 5 bases and V by 8 bases; bases with no gene match: 9. The CDR3 has 14 residues. The CDR3 DNA is TGTGCCAGCGCCTGGGACAGGGCGCGGGAGACCCAGTACTTC. This gives the protein CASAWDRARETQYF.

The table lists this clone with a count of one. The chain is built from TRBV27 and TRBJ1-2; 8 nucleotides align to TRBD1. Per the germline V gene, CDR1 is MNHEY and CDR2 is SMNVEV (reference sequence). CDR3 length: 13 amino acids. The V segment lost 5 bases and the J segment 3 bases; nucleotides outside the gene matches: 2. CDR3 DNA: TGTGCCAGCAGTGCACAGGGGGACTATGGCTACACCTTC. It codes for CASSAQGDYGYTF.

V is TRBV11-2 and J is TRBJ1-6; possibly TRBD1 for D (6 bases). CDR3 length equals 15 residues. Per germline, CDR1 SGHAT and CDR2 FQNNGV. V was shortened by 9 bases and J by 1 base, with 13 bases between the two germline ends. The CDR3 reads CASELQGSYNSPLHF. The CDR3, as DNA: TGTGCCAGTGAACTACAGGGTTCCTATAATTCACCCCTCCACTTT. The full variable domain, rest sourced from reference TRBV11-2 and TRBJ1-6, is EAGVAQSPRYKIIEKRQSVAFWCNPISGHATLYWYQQILGQGPKLLIQFQNNGVVDDSQLPKDRFSAERLKGVDSTLKIQPAKLEDSAVYLCASELQGSYNSPLHFGNGTRLTVT.

V and J are TRBV7-2 and TRBJ2-7, with a possible D match to TRBD1 (5 bases). Germline CDR1 SGHTA, CDR2 FQGNSA. The CDR3 is 18 amino acids. Trimming pared 2 bases from V and 6 bases from J, leaving 26 bases between. Written as DNA, the CDR3 is TGTGCCAGCAGCTTAAAAGGGGTTGGAGACCTTAGGGGCTTCGAGCAGTACTTC. It encodes CASSLKGVGDLRGFEQYF.

The genes are TRBV28 and TRBJ2-7; maybe TRBD1 (5 bases). The CDR3 spans 14 residues. V lost 6 bases to trimming and J lost 2 bases, with 14 bases between them. Germline values: CDR1 MDHEN, CDR2 SYDVKM. CDR3 loop: CASSRLGVAYEQYF. The CDR3, as DNA: TGTGCCAGCAGCAGATTAGGGGTGGCCTACGAGCAGTACTTC. The full variable domain, rest sourced from reference TRBV28 and TRBJ2-7, is DVKVTQSSRYLVKRTGEKVFLECVQDMDHENMFWYRQDPGLGLRLIYFSYDVKMKEKGDIPEGYSVSREKKERFSLILESASTNQTSMYLCASSRLGVAYEQYFGPGTRLTVT.

V and J are TRBV11-3 and TRBJ2-5, with a tentative D call TRBD2 (6 bases). Trimming removed 6 bases at V and 2 bases at J, with 13 bases between. Germline values: CDR1 SGHNT, CDR2 YENEEA. This CDR3 contains 14 residues. The DNA of the CDR3 is TGTGCCAGCAGGCGCCGGGACTTACAAGAGACCCAGTACTTC. It encodes CASRRRDLQETQYF.

V and J are TRBV13 and TRBJ1-5; 10 nucleotides align to TRBD1. This CDR3 contains 18 residues. With 0 bases clipped from V and 6 bases from J, the junction kept 11 bases outside the gene matches. Germline V gene data show CDR1 as PRHDT and CDR2 as FYEKMQ (reference sequence). CDR3 sequence reads: CASSLGPGQGYLGQPQHF. For the CDR3, the DNA is TGTGCCAGCAGCTTAGGCCCGGGACAGGGGTATTTGGGTCAGCCCCAGCATTTT.

This clone has a handful of counts. The chain joins TRBV19 to TRBJ2-7, with D possibly being TRBD2 (5 bases). Germline CDR1 is LNHDA and CDR2 is SQIVND (reference sequence). The V and J ends lost 4 bases and 1 base respectively, with 11 bases between them. The CDR3 is 14 residues long. In nucleotides, the CDR3 is TGTGCCAGTAGTACCAGATCGGGATCCTACGAGCAGTACTTC. It translates to CASSTRSGSYEQYF.

This sequence joins TRBV18 and TRBJ1-2; 7 bases line up with TRBD1. Germline V lookup: CDR1 KGHSH, CDR2 LQKENI. The CDR3 consists of 12 residues. Trimming at V came to 5 bases and at J to 3 bases, leaving 0 bases not matched to a gene. The CDR3: CASSTGDYGYTF. The DNA for the CDR3 is TGTGCCAGCTCAACAGGGGACTATGGCTACACCTTC. The variable domain in full, completed from reference TRBV18 and TRBJ1-2, reads NAGVMQNPRHLVRRRGQEARLRCSPMKGHSHVYWYRQLPEEGLKFMVYLQKENIIDESGMPKERFSAEFPKEGPSILRIQQVVRGDSAAYFCASSTGDYGYTFGSGTRLTVV.

This sequence joins TRBV28 and TRBJ2-5; 8 positions agree with TRBD2. Unmatched junction bases numbered 13, after V lost 5 bases and J lost 5 bases. This CDR3 contains 16 residues. Germline V gives CDR1 MDHEN, CDR2 SYDVKM. The CDR3 bases are TGTGCCAGCAGTCTCCCCACTAGCGGTCAGAGGGAGACCCAGTACTTC. Its protein is CASSLPTSGQRETQYF.